The 20 T cell receptor beta chains below were found in one sample sequenced in a study of post-analysis software for immune sequencing data. Notes on the study in general: Five TRBV segments, TRBV5-6, TRBV5-1 and TRBV20-1 among them, were found more frequent in patients than controls.

For these receptors, no antigen is known. TCR beta cDNA libraries included unique molecular identifiers. From the PCR reads, TCRdb called clonotypes with MiXCR, one entry per CDR3 protein. The sample lists about 190,000 distinct CDR3 sequences, over 25% occurring once. Sequencing was performed on blood. These receptors originate from a girl aged 2 to 17 with multiple sclerosis.

This clonotype was seen at least ten times. The gene calls are TRBV7-9 and TRBJ2-4; tentatively, D is TRBD1 or TRBD2 (6 bases each). Germline V gene sequence: CDR1 SEHNR, CDR2 FQNEAQ (reference sequence). The CDR3 covers 14 residues. Trimming took 5 bases from V and 3 from J, leaving 11 bases between them. CDR3 amino acids: CASSPEGGKNIQYF. The CDR3 nucleotides are TGTGCCAGCAGCCCCGAGGGGGGCAAAAACATTCAGTACTTC.

In this sample, this clonotype turned up many times. The chain employs TRBV5-1 and TRBJ1-1; no firm D call. The CDR3 loop spans 16 amino acids. V gave up 3 bases and J gave up 3 bases, with 18 bases separating them. Germline values: CDR1 SGHRS, CDR2 YFSETQ. The CDR3 DNA reads TGCGCCAGCAGCTCCGGGAAAGGAGGTTGGGACACTGAAGCTTTCTTT. Translating it yields CASSSGKGGWDTEAFF. Based on the CDR3 plus reference TRBV5-1 and TRBJ1-1, the full variable domain is KAGVTQTPRYLIKTRGQQVTLSCSPISGHRSVSWYQQTPGQGLQFLFEYFSETQRNKGNFPGRFSGRQFSNSRSEMNVSTLELGDSALYLCASSSGKGGWDTEAFFGQGTRLTVV.

This clonotype was seen a handful of times. The chain combines TRBV12-3 or TRBV12-4 with TRBJ2-1; the match to TRBD2 covers 7 bases. The CDR3 consists of 16 residues. The junction had 9 bases not matched to a gene; V was cut back by 7 bases and J by 0 bases. Here the CDR3 DNA reads TGTGCCAGCACGGGAGGACTTCCTCGCTCCTACAATGAGCAGTTCTTC. Residues: CASTGGLPRSYNEQFF.

This clonotype has ten or more counts. The V call is TRBV20-1, the J call TRBJ2-1, with TRBD2 identical over 7 bases. Germline CDR1 is DFQATT and CDR2 is SNEGSKA (reference sequence). The J segment lost 0 bases and the V segment lost 0 bases, leaving 5 bases of the junction unmatched. The CDR3 is 16 amino acids. CDR3 DNA sequence: TGCAGTGCTAGAGATTGGGGGGGGGGCTCCTACAATGAGCAGTTCTTC. It codes for CSARDWGGGSYNEQFF.

CDR3 in DNA: TGTGCCACCAGCGGTGAAGGGACGGGAGAGAAGTACTTC. This translates into CATSGEGTGEKYF. V is TRBV15 and J is TRBJ2-7; weak D call: TRBD2 (6 bases). This CDR3 has 13 residues. Deletions cut 5 bases from V and 11 bases from J, with 19 bases between. CDR1 and CDR2 (germline): LNHNV, YYDKDF (reference sequence). The full variable domain, rest sourced from reference TRBV15 and TRBJ2-7, is DAMVIQNPRYQVTQFGKPVTLSCSQTLNHNVMYWYQQKSSQAPKLLFHYYDKDFNNEADTPDNFQSRRPNTSFCFLDIRSPGLGDTAMYLCATSGEGTGEKYFGPGTRLTVT.

The sample holds many counts of this clonotype. This chain links TRBV6-1 with TRBJ2-5; 7 nucleotides match TRBD1. The length of the CDR3 is 14 residues. V shed 3 bases and J 5 bases; nucleotides not matched to a gene: 6. Per germline, CDR1 MNHNS and CDR2 SASEGT. CDR3 DNA sequence: TGTGCCAGCAGTGACACAGGGGATTGGGAGACCCAGTACTTC. It specifies CASSDTGDWETQYF.

Concerning this clonotype: A much larger clonotype is one base distant, so this may be a read error. This rearrangement joins TRBV29-1 to TRBJ2-7; a weak D match, TRBD2 (6 bases). Deletions cut 4 bases from V and 2 bases from J, with 9 bases between. Germline loops: CDR1 SQVTM, CDR2 ANQGSEA. This CDR3 is 12 amino acids long. DNA of the CDR3: TGCAGCGTTGTGGGCGGGGCCTACGAGCAGTACTTC. Protein sequence: CSVVGGAYEQYF.

Remarks on this clonotype: One base away lies a much larger clone, so this may be a sequencing read error. The V gene is TRBV7-8, the J gene TRBJ2-7, with 11 bases identical to TRBD2. CDR3 size: 16 residues. The ends lost 5 bases at V and 7 bases at J; junction bases unmatched: 13. Germline V gene lookup returns CDR1 SGHVS and CDR2 FQNEAQ. The CDR3 loop is CASSDRGLAVYNEQYF. As DNA, the CDR3 is TGTGCCAGCAGCGACCGGGGACTAGCGGTCTACAATGAGCAGTACTTC.

The sample holds many counts of this clonotype. The genes are TRBV29-1 and TRBJ2-7; 13 positions agree with TRBD2. V was clipped by 6 bases and J by 3 bases; unmatched bases: 5. CDR1 and CDR2 (germline): SQVTM, ANQGSEA. The CDR3 length is 14 residues. DNA for the CDR3: TGCAGCGTCGAGGGACTAGCGGGGCACTACGAGCAGTACTTC. This gives the protein CSVEGLAGHYEQYF.

On this clonotype: At one of its ends the junction is not consistent with the germline gene, which may arise from a read error. V is TRBV20-1 and J is TRBJ1-4, with a weak D call TRBD1 (5 bases). The CDR3 spans 14 residues. CDR1 is DFQATT and CDR2 is SNEGSKA in the germline V gene (reference sequence). The CDR3 sequence: CSASRDMGGEKRFF. The CDR3 nucleotides read TGCAGTGCTAGCCGCGACATGGGGGGTGAAAAACGGTTTTTT.

This clonotype was counted a few times. V is TRBV7-9 and J is TRBJ2-1; no reliable D call. This CDR3 has 15 residues. Germline CDR1 reads SEHNR; CDR2 reads FQNEAQ (reference sequence). Trimming removed 3 bases at V and 0 bases at J, with 9 bases between. The CDR3 DNA sequence: TGTGCCAGCAGCTTCAGCAGGCCCTCCTACAATGAGCAGTTCTTC. The encoded protein is CASSFSRPSYNEQFF.

Of note for this clonotype: A much bigger clone sits one base away, suggesting this may be a read error. The chain is built from TRBV29-1 and TRBJ2-7; D may match TRBD1 or TRBD2 (6 bases each). The J call may be wrong; the DNA end is better matched by TRBJ2-5. The CDR3 totals 18 residues. Germline assignment: CDR1 SQVTM and CDR2 ANQGSEA. The CDR3 sequence is CSVDSGAIVLGGDGTQYF. The CDR3 nucleotides are TGCAGCGTTGATTCAGGGGCAATCGTTCTGGGGGGAGACGGGACCCAGTACTTC.

This clonotype was seen ten or more times. V usage is TRBV27 and J usage is TRBJ2-5; the D gene is possibly TRBD2 (6 bases). CDR1 and CDR2 from the germline V gene are MNHEY and SMNVEV (reference sequence). The CDR3 sequence is 17 residues long. V lost 2 bases and J 2 bases, leaving 18 bases between the germline ends. The CDR3 loop is CASSLLFSREWQETQYF. The CDR3 nucleotides are TGTGCCAGCAGTTTACTGTTTAGTCGGGAGTGGCAAGAGACCCAGTACTTC.

This clonotype was picked up many times. The chain joins TRBV12-3 or TRBV12-4 to TRBJ2-7, with 10 bases identical to TRBD1. The length of the CDR3 is 15 residues. J was trimmed by 5 bases and V by 6 bases; bases with no gene match: 10. The DNA of the CDR3 is TGTGCCAGCAGACCCCTGACAGGGGGCTTCGACGAGCAGTACTTC. Its translation is CASRPLTGGFDEQYF.

With regard to this clonotype: A single base separates this from a much larger clone, so it may be a read error. The V call is TRBV6-6, the J call TRBJ1-4; possible D gene TRBD1, 5 bases. Trimming shortened V by 4 bases and J by 10 bases, and 13 bases separated the two germline ends. Germline V lookup: CDR1 MNHNY, CDR2 SVGAGI (reference sequence). The CDR3 loop spans 13 amino acids. CDR3 sequence (DNA): TGTGCCAGCAGTTCCTTGACAGAGGCAAAACTGTTTTTT. This gives the protein CASSSLTEAKLFF.

The rearrangement links TRBV29-1 to TRBJ2-5, with D unclear. This CDR3 comprises 12 residues. V was clipped by 4 bases and J by 2 bases, with 8 bases between them. Germline values: CDR1 SQVTM, CDR2 ANQGSEA. DNA of the CDR3: TGCAGCGTTGTGGGTCCTCAAGAGACCCAGTACTTC. Translated, it gives CSVVGPQETQYF.

This clonotype was recorded once. A single base separates this from a much larger clone, so it may be a read error. The chain carries TRBV29-1 and TRBJ2-5; a weak D match, TRBD2 (5 bases). The J call may be mistaken, given a closer DNA end match to TRBJ2-1. Germline values: CDR1 SQVTM, CDR2 ANQGSEA. CDR3 length: 12 amino acids. The CDR3: CSVGHPGETQFF. CDR3 coding DNA: TGCAGCGTTGGACATCCTGGGGAGACCCAGTTCTTC.

This clonotype turned up a few times. V usage is TRBV3-1 and J usage is TRBJ2-1, with TRBD2 matching over 9 bases. Germline V gene lookup returns CDR1 LGHDT and CDR2 YNNKEL (reference sequence). Germline trimming cut 4 bases from V and 9 bases from J; bases unmatched to any gene: 13. The CDR3 is made up of 16 amino acids. CDR3 in amino acids: CASSPHGTSGSGEQFF. Here the CDR3 DNA reads TGTGCCAGCAGCCCCCATGGAACTAGCGGGTCGGGTGAGCAGTTCTTC.

This clonotype was counted many times. The chain carries TRBV12-3 or TRBV12-4 and TRBJ2-3; 9 nucleotides agree with TRBD2. The CDR3 runs 15 residues. V trimming: 6 bases; J trimming: 0 bases; junction bases outside the gene matches: 4. The CDR3 sequence: CASSLSGGSTDTQYF. The DNA of the CDR3 is TGTGCCAGCAGCCTTAGCGGGGGTAGCACAGATACGCAGTATTTT.

The sample holds many counts of this clonotype. The V and J genes are TRBV5-1 and TRBJ1-2; D uncertain. V lost 2 bases and J 10 bases, leaving 15 bases between the germline ends. CDR1 and CDR2 (germline): SGHRS, YFSETQ. This CDR3 has 13 residues. The CDR3 here is CASSFGPASDYTF. The DNA for the CDR3 is TGCGCCAGCAGCTTCGGCCCGGCCTCTGACTACACCTTC.